The clone carrying this T cell receptor (beta chain) appeared once. Its specificity is unknown. The sample belongs to a study of OX40 agonist ivuxolimab in advanced cancers. Across the whole study: Every 2 weeks, patients received ivuxolimab intravenously, dosed at 0.01 to 10 mg/kg. Head and neck, renal cell, melanoma or hepatocellular carcinoma were the cancers that dose-escalation patients had.

Sequenced by immunoSEQ multiplex PCR; TCRdb stores in-frame clones only, minus some. Of 75,000 to 100,000 clones listed, over 75% were seen once; the top ten hold 0.25% to 0.35%. CDR3 length: 16 residues. Germline values: CDR1 LNHDA, CDR2 SQIVND (reference sequence). V lost 9 bases, J lost 4 bases, and 12 bases stayed unmatched. Regarding the study as a whole: Researchers report that CD8+ T cells had, on average, more expanded clones than CD4+.

Autoimmune disease history or systemic immunosuppression was exclusionary. The material was CD4+ or CD8+ T cells sorted from blood, obtained in a trial of the OX40 agonist ivuxolimab. The receptor comes from an adult with an advanced solid tumor such as melanoma, head and neck, liver or kidney cancer. This chain connects TRBV19 to TRBJ2-2; 9 nucleotides align to TRBD2. The CDR3 DNA follows: TGTGCCAGCCACCTAGCGGGAAGCCGTGGCACCGGGGAGCTGTTTTTT. Protein product: CASHLAGSRGTGELFF.